A selection of T cell receptor delta chains follows, all from one sample in a study of Vδ1+ human thymocytes. TCRdb re-called the multiplex PCR reads via CATT. The data show tens of thousands of delta-chain clones, 15% seen once. The sequencing input was Vdelta1+ gamma-delta thymocytes from the thymus. Source of these receptors: a boy in the first two years of life who had congenital heart surgery. Both conserved end residues are part of each CDR3. A D gene is named only where the DNA matches it firmly. The size entry is marked missing in some rows and otherwise reads once, few, many or a size class.

J gene,clone size,V gene,D gene,CDR3 protein,CDR3 DNA
TRDJ1,.,TRDV1,TRDD3,CALGVTTFPSGWGTGKLIF,TGTGCTCTTGGGGTAACGACCTTCCCCTCTGGCTGGGGGACGGGGAAACTCATCTTT
TRDJ1,few,TRDV1,.,CALGEPPPLDSYGDAYTDKLIF,TGTGCTCTTGGGGAACCCCCTCCCCTCGATTCCTACGGGGATGCGTACACCGATAAACTCATCTTT
TRDJ1,.,TRDV1,TRDD3,CALGAPRTGGYTDKLIF,TGTGCTCTTGGGGCACCCCGTACTGGGGGATACACCGATAAACTCATCTTT
TRDJ1,.,TRDV1,TRDD3,CALGVSTGGYWYTDKLIF,TGTGCTCTTGGGGTCTCTACTGGGGGATACTGGTACACCGATAAACTCATCTTT
TRDJ1,few,TRDV1,.,CALGELKKSGVDKLIF,TGTGCTCTTGGGGAGCTGAAAAAATCCGGGGTCGATAAACTCATCTTT
TRDJ1,few,TRDV1,TRDD3,CALGAYPNSYWGISDKLIF,TGTGCTCTTGGGGCCTACCCAAACTCGTACTGGGGGATTTCCGATAAACTCATCTTT
TRDJ1,few,TRDV1,.,CALGELELLLGYTDKLIF,TGTGCTCTTGGGGAACTAGAGCTCCTACTGGGGTACACCGATAAACTCATCTTT
TRDJ1,few,TRDV2,.,CACDDSPLAGCGRTIHGDKLIF,TGTGCCTGTGATGATTCCCCGCTTGCTGGGTGCGGGAGAACCATTCACGGCGATAAACTCATCTTT
TRDJ1,.,TRDV1,TRDD3,CALGELGSQLAVLGDTLYTDKLIF,TGTGCTCTTGGGGAACTAGGGTCCCAACTGGCTGTACTGGGGGATACTCTGTACACCGATAAACTCATCTTT
TRDJ1,.,TRDV1,TRDD3,CALGESMWWGIHQYTDKLIF,TGTGCTCTTGGGGAATCAATGTGGTGGGGGATACATCAGTACACCGATAAACTCATCTTT
TRDJ1,.,TRDV1,.,CALGDTETNRGTGRADKLIF,TGTGCTCTTGGGGATACCGAGACAAACAGGGGTACTGGGCGGGCCGATAAACTCATCTTT
TRDJ1,few,TRDV1,TRDD2,CALGETFLPTESKLIF,TGTGCTCTTGGGGAGACCTTCCTACCCACTGAGTCTAAACTCATCTTT
TRDJ1,.,TRDV1,.,CALGEASFPWGSYTDKLIF,TGTGCTCTTGGGGAAGCTTCCTTCCCTTGGGGGAGCTACACCGATAAACTCATCTTT
TRDJ1,.,TRDV1,.,CALGDRPRSFPINGGDCNKLIF,TGTGCTCTTGGGGACCGCCCCCGTTCCTTCCCAATAAATGGGGGTGACTGCAATAAACTCATCTTT
TRDJ1,few,TRDV1,.,CALGLPRVSSGYPTPRYTDKLIF,TGTGCTCTTGGCCTCCCCCGCGTCTCCTCTGGGTACCCTACACCTCGGTACACCGATAAACTCATCTTT
TRDJ1,.,TRDV1,.,CALGGITISYTDKLIF,TGTGCTCTTGGGGGAATAACGATCTCTTACACCGATAAACTCATCTTT
TRDJ1,few,TRDV1,TRDD3,CALGELGPTPEYWGIGHTDKLIF,TGTGCTCTTGGGGAACTGGGTCCTACCCCGGAGTACTGGGGGATAGGCCACACCGATAAACTCATCTTT
TRDJ1,few,TRDV1,TRDD3,CALGELRGYQDTDKLIF,TGTGCTCTTGGGGAACTTCGGGGATACCAAGACACCGATAAACTCATCTTT